This T cell receptor (beta chain) was sequenced during a study of shared clonotypes between healthy human individuals. Study results and caveats: Few donors limited the genetic and exposure-history diversity represented.

CDR3 length: 15 residues. V gave up 9 bases and J gave up 2 bases; unmatched junction bases: 9. Germline V lookup: CDR1 LNHDA, CDR2 SQIVND (reference sequence). Loaded into unsorted PBMC replicate PCRs was approximately 300 ng DNA, about 30,000 T cell genomes. Some clones are missing from TCRdb's copy, which holds only in-frame ones; the method was immunoSEQ multiplex PCR. Of around 500,000 clones in the sample, almost 80% were seen once. To note about this clone: Its antigen is not identified.

Sequencing was performed on PBMCs. The TCR originated in a middle-aged woman in good health. Some clones in this sample may be carry-over from other donors' samples. The V call is TRBV19, the J call TRBJ2-7; 11 bases agree with TRBD2. CDR3 sequence reads: CASRLGTSGTYEQYF. CDR3 sequence (DNA): TGTGCCAGCAGACTTGGGACTAGCGGAACCTACGAGCAGTACTTC. Filled out from reference TRBV19 and TRBJ2-7, the complete variable domain reads DGGITQSPKYLFRKEGQNVTLSCEQNLNHDAMYWYRQDPGQGLRLIYYSQIVNDFQKGDIAEGYSVSREKKESFPLTVTSAQKNPTAFYLCASRLGTSGTYEQYFGPGTRLTVT.